A selection of T cell receptor beta chains follows, all from one sample in a study of shared clonotypes between healthy human individuals. Here immunoSEQ multiplex PCR was the method, and the copy in TCRdb shows in-frame clones only, minus some. The sample holds about 100,000 clones, about 72% seen once. The specimen was memory CD8+ T cells sorted from blood. The receptors were gathered from a woman aged 25 to 39 in good health. Both conserved end residues are part of each CDR3. D genes are given only for firm matches. Rows may omit the clone size; those that give it use once, few, many or a size class.

>once|TRBV14|13|TRBJ1-3|-
TGTGCCAGCAGCCAAGTCAGGGGAAACACCATATATTTT
CASSQVRGNTIYF
>-|TRBV30|16|TRBJ2-1|TRBD2
TGTGCCTGGAAAGCCCTAGCGGGCGATTACTACAATGAGCAGTTCTTC
CAWKALAGDYYNEQFF
>few|TRBV9|18|TRBJ2-5|-
TGTGCCAGCAGCGTAGGCTCCCTCGGAGCAGGGTACCAAGAGACCCAGTACTTC
CASSVGSLGAGYQETQYF
>-|TRBV30|14|TRBJ1-3|-
TGTGCCTGGAGCCGAGGGGGCTCTGGAAACACCATATATTTT
CAWSRGGSGNTIYF
>-|TRBV6-5|14|TRBJ2-4|-
TGTGCCAGCAGCGGTCAGGAAGCCAAAAACATTCAGTACTTC
CASSGQEAKNIQYF
>-|TRBV13|15|TRBJ2-7|TRBD1
TGTGCCAGCAGCTCTGGGACAGTCTTTAACTACGAGCAGTACTTC
CASSSGTVFNYEQYF
>-|TRBV6-6|16|TRBJ1-5|-
TGTGCCAGCAGTCGCACGTGGAGGGCAAGTGGTCAGCCCCAGCATTTT
CASSRTWRASGQPQHF
>-|TRBV6-1|15|TRBJ2-1|-
TGTGCCAGCAGTGAAGGCAGGGCCGCCTACAATGAGCAGTTCTTC
CASSEGRAAYNEQFF
>-|TRBV4-1|13|TRBJ1-5|-
TGCGCCAGCAGCCAAGCCTCGGGTCAGCCCCAGCATTTT
CASSQASGQPQHF
>-|TRBV5-6|15|TRBJ2-2|TRBD1
TGTGCCAGCAGCTTTGGGACAGGGGGCTTCGGGGAGCTGTTTTTT
CASSFGTGGFGELFF
>once|TRBV6-5|14|TRBJ1-1|TRBD1
TGTGCCAGCAGTTCCCAGACAGGGGGTACTGAAGCTTTCTTT
CASSSQTGGTEAFF
>-|TRBV10-1|15|TRBJ2-7|-
TGCGCCAGCAGTGACCGAGGACTACCGCCCTACGAGCAGTACTTC
CASSDRGLPPYEQYF